These T cell receptor beta chains were read from a single sample in a study of blood T cell repertoires in COVID-19. The method was immunoSEQ multiplex PCR; TCRdb's version includes in-frame clones alone and lacks a portion of them. The sample shows about 210,000 clones, 85% of them seen only once. Sequencing used peripheral blood. The receptors were sampled from a woman in her seventies with COVID-19, enrolled during active disease. The CDR3 runs from the conserved cysteine through the conserved F or W.

V	J	CDR3
TRBV27	TRBJ1-2	CASSLGTSYGYTF
TRBV9	TRBJ2-7	CASSVAPGQVEEQYF
TRBV7-9	TRBJ1-2	CASSLVLDFNYGYTF
TRBV6-4	TRBJ2-3	CASSEASGGDTQYF
TRBV5-5	TRBJ2-7	CASSTDWYRGYEQYF
TRBV18	TRBJ1-1	CASSPGGAMSAGTEAFF
TRBV2	TRBJ2-1	CASSAYNEQFF
TRBV19	TRBJ2-5	CASRRLAGGQETQYF
TRBV7-2	TRBJ2-2	CASSLLLNTGELFF
TRBV19	TRBJ1-5	CASSTQGSSNQPQHF
TRBV12-3/TRBV12-4	TRBJ1-5	CASRSSGNQPQHF
TRBV24-1	TRBJ1-1	CATSDSSQGASNAEAFF
TRBV5-1	TRBJ1-5	CASSFGQTSQPQHF
TRBV5-1	TRBJ1-1	CASSTGQGATGAFF
TRBV19	TRBJ1-6	CASSTGHSPLHF
TRBV7-8	TRBJ2-1	CASSALAGGINEQFF
TRBV7-8	TRBJ1-2	CASSITGGFYGYTF
TRBV9	TRBJ1-3	CASSVGSGAGNTIYF
TRBV5-6	TRBJ2-1	CASSFYTGGGYNEQFF
TRBV6-1	TRBJ1-1	CASSDRGGAANTEAFF
TRBV18	TRBJ1-2	CASSPSRTADGYTF
TRBV19	TRBJ1-5	CASSGESVYSNQPQHF
TRBV6-1	TRBJ1-1	CASSERNTEAFF
TRBV7-3	TRBJ2-3	CASSPRTSSADTQYF
TRBV6-2/TRBV6-3	TRBJ1-2	CASSYPRGSYGYTF
TRBV6-5	TRBJ1-4	CASRRWDRGEKLFF
TRBV5-1	TRBJ2-2	CASSPRAAGGPANTGELFF
TRBV27	TRBJ1-2	CASRSGVGVATNYGYTF
TRBV9	TRBJ1-1	CASSVDPRANTEAFF
TRBV6-6	TRBJ1-6	CASGPGYGNSPLHF
TRBV6-5	TRBJ1-2	CASGVNRDSRGYTF
TRBV5-1	TRBJ1-1	CASSPVPNTEAFF
TRBV4-3	TRBJ2-3	CASSAPGTSSTDTQYF
TRBV7-6	TRBJ2-3	CASSPWTSGSSPTDTQYF
TRBV29-1	TRBJ2-2	CSVGSGGTGELFF
TRBV15	TRBJ1-2	CATSRKAYDYTF